Below, 30 T cell receptor beta chains from the same sample are listed, as sequenced in a study of OX40 agonist ivuxolimab in advanced cancers. Here immunoSEQ multiplex PCR was the method, and the copy in TCRdb shows in-frame clones only, minus some. This sample has 75,000 to 100,000 clones, with approximately 80% found just once. Sequenced here: CD4+ or CD8+ T cells sorted from blood, sampled in a trial of the OX40 agonist ivuxolimab. The source of these receptors is an adult with an advanced solid tumor such as melanoma, head and neck, liver or kidney cancer.

The chain carries TRBV28 and TRBJ2-7; D call uncertain. Germline lookup yields CDR1 MDHEN and CDR2 SYDVKM. The CDR3 sequence is 16 residues long. V shed 3 bases and J shed 0 bases, with 15 bases lying between them. The CDR3 nucleotides read TGTGCCAGCAGTTTTGGGAACAGCTTGACCTCCTACGAGCAGTACTTC. This encodes CASSFGNSLTSYEQYF.

The chain uses TRBV5-4 and TRBJ1-6; D gene ambiguous. The CDR3 is 13 residues long. Trimming took off 4 bases at V and 7 bases at J, with 9 bases between the two ends. Germline CDR1 is SGHNT and CDR2 is YYREEE (reference sequence). The CDR3 loop reads CASSVNWNSPLHF. CDR3 DNA: TGTGCCAGCAGCGTAAACTGGAATTCACCCCTCCACTTT.

This chain links TRBV28 with TRBJ1-3; a possible D gene is TRBD1 (6 bases). The CDR3 covers 14 residues. Trimming left V 6 bases short and J 5 bases short, with 14 bases between. The germline V gene encodes CDR1 MDHEN and CDR2 SYDVKM. Here the CDR3 DNA reads TGTGCCAGCAGCCCAAACAGGGACCGAAACACCATATATTTT. This encodes CASSPNRDRNTIYF.

CDR3: CASSQGRAGNSPLHF. The CDR3 DNA is TGTGCCAGCAGCCAAGGGCGGGCGGGGAATTCACCCCTCCACTTT. The chain joins TRBV5-5 to TRBJ1-6; no firm D call. V was shortened by 4 bases and J by 7 bases, with 15 bases between the two germline ends. This CDR3 spans 15 amino acids. Looked up from germline, CDR1 is SGHKS and CDR2 is YYEKEE (reference sequence). The variable domain in full, completed from reference TRBV5-5 and TRBJ1-6, reads DAGVTQSPTHLIKTRGQQVTLRCSPISGHKSVSWYQQVLGQGPQFIFQYYEKEERGRGNFPDRFSARQFPNYSSELNVNALLLGDSALYLCASSQGRAGNSPLHFGNGTRLTVT.

This chain joins TRBV19 and TRBJ1-2; 11 positions match TRBD1. V shed 3 bases, J shed 8 bases, and the junction held 8 bases outside the gene matches. The CDR3 sequence is 15 residues long. The germline CDR1 and CDR2 sequences are LNHDA and SQIVND (reference sequence). The CDR3 loop reads CASSMGQGGTQGYTF. CDR3 nucleotides: TGTGCCAGTAGTATGGGACAGGGGGGGACACAGGGCTACACCTTC.

J is TRBJ1-3 and V is TRBV18, with D hard to call. The CDR3 has 15 residues. The germline V and J ends were trimmed by 2 bases and 4 bases, with 12 bases remaining between them. Looked up from germline, CDR1 is KGHSH and CDR2 is LQKENI. In DNA form, the CDR3 reads TGTGCCAGCTCACCAATCAGGACTGCGGGAAACACCATATATTTT. This translates into CASSPIRTAGNTIYF.

CDR3 DNA: TGCGCCAGCAGCTTGGGGGAGGGACAGGGGGCCGGTGAGCAGTTCTTC. Protein product: CASSLGEGQGAGEQFF. This rearrangement joins TRBV5-1 to TRBJ2-1; the match to TRBD1 covers 12 bases. This CDR3 is 16 amino acids long. V was clipped by 0 bases and J by 9 bases; unmatched bases: 7. The germline gives CDR1 SGHRS, CDR2 YFSETQ.

The chain carries TRBV28 and TRBJ1-1; D possibly corresponds to TRBD1 (6 bases). Germline assignment: CDR1 MDHEN and CDR2 SYDVKM. V was cut by 2 bases and J by 0 bases, with 7 bases left in between. CDR3 size: 14 residues. CDR3 sequence reads: CASSLRGMNTEAFF. DNA for the CDR3: TGTGCCAGCAGTTTAAGGGGGATGAACACTGAAGCTTTCTTT. The full variable domain, rest sourced from reference TRBV28 and TRBJ1-1, is DVKVTQSSRYLVKRTGEKVFLECVQDMDHENMFWYRQDPGLGLRLIYFSYDVKMKEKGDIPEGYSVSREKKERFSLILESASTNQTSMYLCASSLRGMNTEAFFGQGTRLTVV.

The V and J genes are TRBV10-2 and TRBJ2-3; no clear D gene. CDR3 length: 14 amino acids. Trimming took off 6 bases at V and 0 bases at J, with 10 bases between the two ends. In germline, CDR1 is WSHSY, CDR2 SAAADI. The CDR3 sequence: CASRRKASTDTQYF. Here the CDR3 DNA reads TGCGCCAGCAGACGGAAAGCTAGCACAGATACGCAGTATTTT.

This clone was recorded once. The chain recombines TRBV7-3 with TRBJ2-6; D is uncertain. The CDR3 is 14 residues long. The V end lost 2 bases, the J end lost 2 bases, and 4 bases lay between the germline ends. Germline V gene lookup returns CDR1 SGHTA and CDR2 FQGTGA. This chain's CDR3 is CASSLPPGANVLTF. CDR3 DNA sequence: TGTGCCAGCAGCTTACCTCCTGGGGCCAACGTCCTGACTTTC. The full variable domain, with the rest looked up from reference TRBV7-3 and TRBJ2-6, is GAGVSQTPSNKVTEKGKYVELRCDPISGHTALYWYRQSLGQGPEFLIYFQGTGAADDSGLPNDRFFAVRPEGSVSTLKIQRTERGDSAVYLCASSLPPGANVLTFGAGSRLTVL.

The V call is TRBV18, the J call TRBJ1-4; no reliable D call. Germline CDR1 KGHSH, CDR2 LQKENI. V was pared by 1 base and J by 2 bases, with 8 bases between. This CDR3 contains 15 residues. CDR3 residues: CASSPQGGTNEKLFF. CDR3 coding DNA: TGTGCCAGCTCACCACAGGGAGGGACTAATGAAAAACTGTTTTTT.

The CDR3 DNA is TGTGCCAGCACTGAGGCTCCGGGACAGGGTCTTTTTTCACCCCTCCACTTT. It yields the protein CASTEAPGQGLFSPLHF. The genes are TRBV6-1 and TRBJ1-6, with 9 positions matching TRBD1. The junction had 16 bases not matched to a gene; V was cut back by 7 bases and J by 9 bases. Germline CDR1 MNHNS, CDR2 SASEGT. The CDR3 is 17 residues long.

CDR3 region: CASSLGAAYGYTF. The CDR3 coding sequence is TGTGCCAGCAGCTTAGGGGCAGCCTATGGCTACACCTTC. The chain has TRBV7-6 and TRBJ1-2; no reliable D call. V lost 1 base and J lost 4, with 7 bases in between. Germline CDR1 reads SGHVS; CDR2 reads FNYEAQ. The CDR3 loop spans 13 amino acids.

CDR3 amino acids: CAISGQAVTNTGELFF. DNA for the CDR3: TGTGCCATCAGTGGACAGGCCGTCACGAACACCGGGGAGCTGTTTTTT. The chain employs TRBV10-3 and TRBJ2-2; D might be TRBD1 (6 bases). Per the germline V gene, CDR1 is ENHRY and CDR2 is SYGVKD. V lost 4 bases and J 0 bases, leaving 12 bases between the germline ends. The CDR3 sequence is 16 residues long.

The chain couples TRBV28 to TRBJ2-3; 12 bases fit TRBD2. CDR1 is MDHEN and CDR2 is SYDVKM in the germline V gene. This CDR3 contains 15 residues. Trimming at V came to 3 bases and at J to 4 bases, leaving 2 bases not matched to a gene. Here the CDR3 DNA reads TGTGCCAGCAGTTTTCTAGCGGGGGGGTCAGATACGCAGTATTTT. This gives the protein CASSFLAGGSDTQYF.

The V call is TRBV14, the J call TRBJ1-4, with 10 bases aligning to TRBD1. J lost 8 bases, V lost 4 bases, and 4 bases had no gene match. The germline V gene encodes CDR1 SGHDN and CDR2 FVKESK. The CDR3 loop spans 14 amino acids. The CDR3 reads CASSLGTGVEKLFF. In DNA form, the CDR3 reads TGTGCCAGCAGCCTCGGGACAGGGGTGGAAAAACTGTTTTTT.

This clone was seen a single time. J is TRBJ1-1 and V is TRBV5-5, with a possible D match to TRBD1 (5 bases). The CDR3 consists of 13 residues. The V end was cut by 0 bases, the J end by 3 bases, with 6 bases between. Germline-derived CDR1 and CDR2 are SGHKS and YYEKEE (reference sequence). The CDR3 DNA is TGTGCCAGCAGCTTGGCCAGGGACACTGAAGCTTTCTTT. Translated, it gives CASSLARDTEAFF.

This clone was observed a single time. This rearrangement joins TRBV7-3 to TRBJ2-3; D may match TRBD1 or TRBD2 (5 bases each). Germline loops: CDR1 SGHTA, CDR2 FQGTGA. The ends were cut back, 1 base at V and 0 bases at J, with 11 bases in the middle. This CDR3 is built from 16 residues. The CDR3 nucleotides read TGTGCCAGCAGCTTAATACCTGGGGGAAGCACAGATACGCAGTATTTT. It is translated as CASSLIPGGSTDTQYF.

The rearrangement links TRBV7-8 to TRBJ2-5; TRBD2 matches 12 bases. The CDR3 contains 17 residues. The germline CDR1 and CDR2 sequences are SGHVS and FQNEAQ. V lost 1 base and J lost 1; bases outside the gene matches: 4. The CDR3 loop reads CASSLGGLAGTQETQYF. Here the CDR3 DNA reads TGTGCCAGCAGCTTAGGGGGACTAGCGGGTACCCAAGAGACCCAGTACTTC.

This rearrangement joins TRBV28 to TRBJ1-6, with D uncertain. The CDR3 runs 12 residues. The germline V gene has CDR1 MDHEN and CDR2 SYDVKM. Trimming removed 3 bases at V and 7 bases at J, with 4 bases between. DNA of the CDR3: TGTGCCAGCAGTTTGGTGAATTCACCCCTCCACTTT. Amino acids: CASSLVNSPLHF. Full variable domain (outside the CDR3, taken from reference TRBV28 and TRBJ1-6): DVKVTQSSRYLVKRTGEKVFLECVQDMDHENMFWYRQDPGLGLRLIYFSYDVKMKEKGDIPEGYSVSREKKERFSLILESASTNQTSMYLCASSLVNSPLHFGNGTRLTVT.

The chain combines TRBV13 with TRBJ1-1, with 8 bases that match TRBD1. CDR3 length equals 12 residues. Germline V lookup: CDR1 PRHDT, CDR2 FYEKMQ (reference sequence). The J segment lost 13 bases and the V segment lost 5 bases, leaving 9 bases of the junction unmatched. As DNA, the CDR3 is TGTGCCAGCAGCCTCCCTGACAGGGGAGGTTTCTTT. This encodes CASSLPDRGGFF.

The rearrangement uses TRBV5-1 and TRBJ2-2; 11 nucleotides agree with TRBD2. Trimming removed 3 bases from V and 4 bases from J; junction bases left unmatched: 8. In germline, CDR1 is SGHRS, CDR2 YFSETQ. The CDR3 has 17 amino acids. Here the CDR3 DNA reads TGCGCCAGCAGCTGGACTACTAGCGGGGGATTCACCGGGGAGCTGTTTTTT. Translated, it gives CASSWTTSGGFTGELFF.

This chain joins TRBV28 and TRBJ1-5; D might be TRBD1 (5 bases). Germline assignment: CDR1 MDHEN and CDR2 SYDVKM. V was shortened by 1 base and J by 4 bases, with 14 bases between the two germline ends. The CDR3 loop spans 16 amino acids. CDR3 DNA sequence: TGTGCCAGCAGTTTATCCGGGACCGGAGGGAATCAGCCCCAGCATTTT. It translates to CASSLSGTGGNQPQHF.

The chain employs TRBV19 and TRBJ2-1; TRBD2 aligns across 9 bases. The CDR3 covers 14 residues. The germline gives CDR1 LNHDA, CDR2 SQIVND (reference sequence). With V trimmed by 5 bases and J by 9 bases, 8 bases remained unmatched. CDR3 nucleotides: TGTGCCAGTAGTCCCAGCGGGGGGCGGGGTGAGCAGTTCTTC. This translates into CASSPSGGRGEQFF.

CDR3 residues: CATSREARGGETQYF. As DNA, the CDR3 is TGTGCCACCAGCAGAGAGGCAAGGGGGGGAGAGACCCAGTACTTC. The V and J genes are TRBV15 and TRBJ2-5; a weak D match, TRBD2 (7 bases). Between the trimmed V and J ends, which lost 0 bases and 4 bases, there was a span of 12 bases. The CDR3 extends over 15 amino acids. CDR1 is LNHNV, CDR2 YYDKDF, per germline (reference sequence).

This chain links TRBV6-1 with TRBJ1-6; D gene ambiguous. This CDR3 is 13 amino acids long. V lost 7 bases and J 8 bases, leaving 12 bases between the germline ends. Germline V gene lookup returns CDR1 MNHNS and CDR2 SASEGT. The CDR3 nucleotides are TGTGCCAGCACACTATTAAAAGATTCACCCCTCCACTTT. It specifies CASTLLKDSPLHF.

V usage is TRBV5-6 and J usage is TRBJ1-2, with TRBD1 matching over 12 bases. CDR3 length: 15 amino acids. The ends lost 2 bases at V and 8 bases at J; junction bases unmatched: 7. From germline, CDR1 is SGHDT and CDR2 YYEEEE. The CDR3 coding sequence is TGTGCCAGCAGCTTAACGGGACAGGGGGCTTGGGGCTACACCTTC. Translated, it gives CASSLTGQGAWGYTF.

About this clone: In the same sample, other DNA sequences code for this CDR3. The rearrangement links TRBV5-4 to TRBJ2-5, with 11 bases fitting TRBD2. This CDR3 region has 15 residues. The junction had 5 bases not matched to a gene; V was cut back by 2 bases and J by 5 bases. CDR1 SGHNT and CDR2 YYREEE come from the germline V gene (reference sequence). CDR3 amino acids: CASSFSGGAMETQYF. In nucleotides, the CDR3 is TGTGCCAGCAGCTTTAGCGGGGGGGCCATGGAGACCCAGTACTTC.

The rearrangement joins TRBV11-1 to TRBJ1-2; D uncertain. V gave up 0 bases and J gave up 6 bases, with 8 bases separating them. Germline V gene data show CDR1 as SGHAT and CDR2 as FQDESV (reference sequence). The CDR3 is made up of 13 amino acids. The DNA of the CDR3 is TGTGCCAGCAGCTTAGCGAACCCCCATGGCTACACCTTC. Its protein product is CASSLANPHGYTF. Supplemented by reference TRBV11-1 and TRBJ1-2, the full variable domain reads EAEVAQSPRYKITEKSQAVAFWCDPISGHATLYWYRQILGQGPELLVQFQDESVVDDSQLPKDRFSAERLKGVDSTLKIQPAELGDSAMYLCASSLANPHGYTFGSGTRLTVV.

This clone appeared a few times. The chain links TRBV6-6 to TRBJ2-7; D may be TRBD1 (5 bases). The length of the CDR3 is 13 residues. V was shortened by 6 bases and J by 6 bases, with 15 bases between the two germline ends. From germline, CDR1 is MNHNY and CDR2 SVGAGI (reference sequence). The CDR3 region is CASSQSQETEQYF. For the CDR3, the DNA is TGTGCCAGCAGCCAATCACAGGAAACCGAGCAGTACTTC.